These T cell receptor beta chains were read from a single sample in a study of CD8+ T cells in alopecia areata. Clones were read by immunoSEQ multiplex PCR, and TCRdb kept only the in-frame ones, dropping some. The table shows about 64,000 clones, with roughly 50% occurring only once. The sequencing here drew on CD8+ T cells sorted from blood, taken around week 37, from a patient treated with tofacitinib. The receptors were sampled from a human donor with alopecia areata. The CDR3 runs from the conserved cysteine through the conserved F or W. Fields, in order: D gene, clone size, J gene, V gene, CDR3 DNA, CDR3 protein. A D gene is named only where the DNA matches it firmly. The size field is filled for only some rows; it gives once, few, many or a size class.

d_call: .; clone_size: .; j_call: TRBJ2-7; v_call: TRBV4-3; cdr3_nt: TGCGCCAGCAGCCAAGGGGTTCAGGCACGCGAGCAGTACTTC; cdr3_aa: CASSQGVQAREQYF
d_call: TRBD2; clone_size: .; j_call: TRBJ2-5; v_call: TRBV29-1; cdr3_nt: TGCAGCGTGATGGGACTAGCGAGACAGGAGACCCAGTACTTC; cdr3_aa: CSVMGLARQETQYF
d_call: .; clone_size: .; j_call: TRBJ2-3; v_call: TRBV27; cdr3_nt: TGTGCCAGCCGCGGCACAGATACGCAGTATTTT; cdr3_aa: CASRGTDTQYF
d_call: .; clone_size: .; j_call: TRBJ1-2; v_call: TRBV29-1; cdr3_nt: TGCAGCGTTGAAATGGGGCATGGCTACACCTTC; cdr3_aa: CSVEMGHGYTF
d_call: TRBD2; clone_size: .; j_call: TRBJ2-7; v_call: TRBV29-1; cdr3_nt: TGCAGCGTTATCGGGAGGAAGGCCTACGAGCAGTACTTC; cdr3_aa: CSVIGRKAYEQYF
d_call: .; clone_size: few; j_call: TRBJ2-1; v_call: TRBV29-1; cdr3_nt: TGCAGCGTTGAATTTGGTGAGCAGTTCTTC; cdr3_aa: CSVEFGEQFF
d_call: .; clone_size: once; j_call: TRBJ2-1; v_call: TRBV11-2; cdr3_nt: TGTGCCAGCAGCGTTAGCGGCTACAGCTCCTACAATGAGCAGTTCTTC; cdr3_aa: CASSVSGYSSYNEQFF
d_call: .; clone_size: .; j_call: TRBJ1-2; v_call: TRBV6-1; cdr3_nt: TGTGCCAGCAGTGAAAGTGAGGCCTATGGCTACACCTTC; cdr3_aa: CASSESEAYGYTF
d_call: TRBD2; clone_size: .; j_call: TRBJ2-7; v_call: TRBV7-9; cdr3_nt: TGTGCCAGCAGCTCCCCGACTAGCGGAGAGCAGTACTTC; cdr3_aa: CASSSPTSGEQYF
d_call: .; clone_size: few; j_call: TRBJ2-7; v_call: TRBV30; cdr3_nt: TGTGCCTGGAGTGGCAAGGGGGAACCCTACGAGCAGTACTTC; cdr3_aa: CAWSGKGEPYEQYF
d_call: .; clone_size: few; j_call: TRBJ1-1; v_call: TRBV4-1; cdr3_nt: TGCGCCAGCAGCCCCGGGCCAGCGAACACTGAAGCTTTCTTT; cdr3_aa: CASSPGPANTEAFF
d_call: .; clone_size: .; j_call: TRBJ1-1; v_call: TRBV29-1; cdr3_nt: TGCAGCGTCCGCGGACAGAACACTGAAGCTTTCTTT; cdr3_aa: CSVRGQNTEAFF
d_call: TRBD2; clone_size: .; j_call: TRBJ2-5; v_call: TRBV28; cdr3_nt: TGTGCCAGCAGTCGGGAGGTCCGGGAGACCCAGTACTTC; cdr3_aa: CASSREVRETQYF
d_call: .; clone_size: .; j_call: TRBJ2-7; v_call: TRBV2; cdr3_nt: TGTGCCAGCAGTGAAGGACGGGGCAGCGCGTACGAGCAGTACTTC; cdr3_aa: CASSEGRGSAYEQYF
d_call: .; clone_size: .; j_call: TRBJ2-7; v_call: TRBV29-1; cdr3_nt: TGCAGCGCCACTCTGGGTTCCCAAAACGAGCAGTACTTC; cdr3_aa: CSATLGSQNEQYF
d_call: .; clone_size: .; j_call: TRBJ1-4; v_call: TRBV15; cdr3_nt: TGTGCCACCCAGCGACCAGCAACTAATGAAAAACTGTTTTTT; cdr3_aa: CATQRPATNEKLFF
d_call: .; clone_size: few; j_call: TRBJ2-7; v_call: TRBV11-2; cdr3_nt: TGTGCCAGCAGCTTAGACAGGGGTTCCTACGAGCAGTACTTC; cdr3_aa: CASSLDRGSYEQYF
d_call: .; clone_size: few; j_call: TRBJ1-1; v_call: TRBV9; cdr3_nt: TGTGCCAGCAGCGGTATAGCGGCTGAAGCTTTCTTT; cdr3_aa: CASSGIAAEAFF
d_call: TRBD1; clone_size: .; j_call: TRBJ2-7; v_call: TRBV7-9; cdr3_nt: TGTGCCAGCAGCATTAGTAACCGGGACAGGGGTTACGAGCAGTACTTC; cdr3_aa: CASSISNRDRGYEQYF
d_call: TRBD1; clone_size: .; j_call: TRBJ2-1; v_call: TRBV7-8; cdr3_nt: TGTGCCAGCAGCCAACCCTCAGGGGGACAGGGGTCGAGTAATGAGCAGTTCTTC; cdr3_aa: CASSQPSGGQGSSNEQFF
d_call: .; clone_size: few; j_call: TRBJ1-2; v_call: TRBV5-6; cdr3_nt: TGTGCCAGCAGCTCTTCATCCTATGGCTACACCTTC; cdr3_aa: CASSSSSYGYTF
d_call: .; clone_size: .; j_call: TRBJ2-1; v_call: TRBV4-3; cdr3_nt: TGCGCCAGCAGTGTCAAAGGGAGCTCGTACAATGAGCAGTTCTTC; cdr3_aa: CASSVKGSSYNEQFF
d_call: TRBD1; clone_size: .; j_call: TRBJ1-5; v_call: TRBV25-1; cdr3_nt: TGTGCCAGCAGTGAGGGGACAGGAGGCAATCAGCCCCAGCATTTT; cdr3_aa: CASSEGTGGNQPQHF
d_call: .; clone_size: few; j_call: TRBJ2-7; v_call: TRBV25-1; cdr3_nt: TGTGCCAGCAGGGCCGGGACCTCCGGGGCCTACGAGCAGTACTTC; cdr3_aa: CASRAGTSGAYEQYF
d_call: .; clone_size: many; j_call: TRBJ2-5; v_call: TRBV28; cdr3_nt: TGTGCCAGCACCGACCAGCGAGACCAGTACTTC; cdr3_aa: CASTDQRDQYF
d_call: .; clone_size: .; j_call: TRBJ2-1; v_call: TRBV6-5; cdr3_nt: TGTGCCAGCAGTTCCGGGACGCCGACTTGGGGCAATGAGCAGTTCTTC; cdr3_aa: CASSSGTPTWGNEQFF
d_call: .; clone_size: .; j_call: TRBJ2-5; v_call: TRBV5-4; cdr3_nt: TGTGCCAGCAGCCCGTACCAAGAGACCCAGTACTTC; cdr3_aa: CASSPYQETQYF
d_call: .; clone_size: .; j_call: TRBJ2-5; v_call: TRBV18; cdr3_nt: TGTGCCAGCTCACCAACCCGGGACACCGGGAAGGGGACCCAGTACTTC; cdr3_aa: CASSPTRDTGKGTQYF
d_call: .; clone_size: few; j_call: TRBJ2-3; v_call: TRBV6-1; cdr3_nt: TGTGCCAGCAGTGAAGAGGGGGAATTCCCCACAGATACGCAGTATTTT; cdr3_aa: CASSEEGEFPTDTQYF
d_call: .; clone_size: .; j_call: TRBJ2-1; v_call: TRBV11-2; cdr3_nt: TGTGCCAGCAGCTCTACTAGTGAGCAGTTCTTC; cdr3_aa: CASSSTSEQFF
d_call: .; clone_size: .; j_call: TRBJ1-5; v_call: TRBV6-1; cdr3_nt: TGTGCCAGCAGGGAGATCGGGACCGCTCAGCCCCAGCATTTT; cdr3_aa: CASREIGTAQPQHF
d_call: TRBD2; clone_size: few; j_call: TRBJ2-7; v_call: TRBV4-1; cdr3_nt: TGCGCCAGCAGCCAAGGCGGGGGGACTAGCCCCTACGAGCAGTACTTC; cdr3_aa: CASSQGGGTSPYEQYF
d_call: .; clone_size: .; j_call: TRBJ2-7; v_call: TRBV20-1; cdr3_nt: TGCAGTGCTACCAGCTCCTACGAGCAGTACTTC; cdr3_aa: CSATSSYEQYF
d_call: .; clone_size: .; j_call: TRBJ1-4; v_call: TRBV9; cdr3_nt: TGTGCCAGCAGCCCTGGTGGCGAAAAACTGTTTTTT; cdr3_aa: CASSPGGEKLFF
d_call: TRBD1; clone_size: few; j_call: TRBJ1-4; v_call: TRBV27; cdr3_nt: TGTGCCAGCAGTTCACATGGGACAGGGGAGAAACTGTTTTTT; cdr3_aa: CASSSHGTGEKLFF
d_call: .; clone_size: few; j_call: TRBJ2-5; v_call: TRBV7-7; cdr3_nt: TGTGCTAGCAGCCAACAGGGCGGGGGCACCGGAGAGACCCAGTACTTC; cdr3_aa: CASSQQGGGTGETQYF
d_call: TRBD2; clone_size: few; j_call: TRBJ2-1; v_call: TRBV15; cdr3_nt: TGTGCCACCAGCAGCCATCCACCGACAGGTGTGGTGAGACTAGCGGACAATGAGCAGTTCTTC; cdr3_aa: CATSSHPPTGVVRLADNEQFF
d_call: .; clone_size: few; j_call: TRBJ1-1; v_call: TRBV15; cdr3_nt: TGTGCCACCAGCAGAGATAGACAGTTAAACACTGAAGCTTTCTTT; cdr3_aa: CATSRDRQLNTEAFF
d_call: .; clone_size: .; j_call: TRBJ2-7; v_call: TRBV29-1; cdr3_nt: TGCAGCGTTGAAGAAGAGGCTAGCAGCTACGAGCAGTACTTC; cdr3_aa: CSVEEEASSYEQYF
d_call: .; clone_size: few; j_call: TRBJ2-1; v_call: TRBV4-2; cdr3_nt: TGTGCCAGCAGCCAACTCGGAACCCACAATGAGCAGTTCTTC; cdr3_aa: CASSQLGTHNEQFF
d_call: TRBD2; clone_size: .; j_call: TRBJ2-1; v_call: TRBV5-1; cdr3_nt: TGCGCCAGCACCTCAGGACTAGCGGGCCTGAATGAGCAGTTCTTC; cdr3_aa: CASTSGLAGLNEQFF
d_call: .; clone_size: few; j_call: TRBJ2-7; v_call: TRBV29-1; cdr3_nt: TGCAGCGTTAGGATCGGCTACGAGCAGTACTTC; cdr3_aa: CSVRIGYEQYF
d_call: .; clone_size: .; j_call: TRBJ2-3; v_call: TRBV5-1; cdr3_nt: TGCGCCAGCAGAGCCTCAGATACGCAGTATTTT; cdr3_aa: CASRASDTQYF
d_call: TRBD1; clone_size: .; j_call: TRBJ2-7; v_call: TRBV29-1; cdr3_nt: TGCAGCGTTGTGGCAGGGGGCTACGAGCAGTACTTC; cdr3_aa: CSVVAGGYEQYF
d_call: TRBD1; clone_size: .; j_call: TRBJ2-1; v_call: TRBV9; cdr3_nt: TGTGCCAGCAGGGCCGGGACAGGGGTTTACAATGAGCAGTTCTTC; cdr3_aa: CASRAGTGVYNEQFF
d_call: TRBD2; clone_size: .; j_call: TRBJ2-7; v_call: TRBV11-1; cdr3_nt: TGTGCCAGCAGTTTCGGGACTAGGGGATACGAGCAGTACTTC; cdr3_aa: CASSFGTRGYEQYF
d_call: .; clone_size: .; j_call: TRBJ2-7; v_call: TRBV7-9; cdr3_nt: TGTGCCAGCAGCTTAGCGGGGGGCTACGAGCAGTACTTC; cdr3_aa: CASSLAGGYEQYF
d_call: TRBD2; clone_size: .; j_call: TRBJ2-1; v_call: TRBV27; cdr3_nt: TGTGCCAGCAGTTTACGGCTAGCGGACTACAATGAGCAGTTCTTC; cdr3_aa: CASSLRLADYNEQFF
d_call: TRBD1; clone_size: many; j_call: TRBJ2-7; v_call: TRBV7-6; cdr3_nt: TGTGCCAGCAGCATCGGACAGGGGTTACTCTACGAGCAGTACTTC; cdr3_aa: CASSIGQGLLYEQYF
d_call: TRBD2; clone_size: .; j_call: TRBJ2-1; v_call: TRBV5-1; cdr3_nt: TGCGCCAGCGGACTAGCGTCCTACAATGAGCAGTTCTTC; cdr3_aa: CASGLASYNEQFF
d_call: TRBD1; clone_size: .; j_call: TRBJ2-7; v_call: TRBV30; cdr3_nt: TGTGCCTGGAGTCCGGGGACAGGGGGCTACGAGCAGTACTTC; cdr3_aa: CAWSPGTGGYEQYF